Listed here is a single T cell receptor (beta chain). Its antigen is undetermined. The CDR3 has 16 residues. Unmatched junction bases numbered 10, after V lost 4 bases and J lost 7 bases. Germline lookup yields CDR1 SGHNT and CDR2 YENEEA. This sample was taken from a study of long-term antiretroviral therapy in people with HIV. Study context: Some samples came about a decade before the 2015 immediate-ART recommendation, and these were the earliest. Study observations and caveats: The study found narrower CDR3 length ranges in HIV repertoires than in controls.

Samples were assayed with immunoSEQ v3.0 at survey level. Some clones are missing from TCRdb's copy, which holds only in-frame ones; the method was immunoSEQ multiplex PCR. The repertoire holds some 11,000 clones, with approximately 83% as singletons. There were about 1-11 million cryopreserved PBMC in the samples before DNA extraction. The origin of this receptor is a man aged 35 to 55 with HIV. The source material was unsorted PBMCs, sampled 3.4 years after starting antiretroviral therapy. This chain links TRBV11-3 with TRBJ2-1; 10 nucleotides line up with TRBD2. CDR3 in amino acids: CASSSRVAGGGNEQFF. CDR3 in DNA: TGTGCCAGCAGCTCCCGAGTAGCGGGAGGCGGGAATGAGCAGTTCTTC.